This TCR beta chain was profiled in a study of blood T cell repertoires in COVID-19. Across the study: Samples representing acute and convalescent COVID-19 were sourced from the United States, Italy and Spain. The analysed material was cDNA or gDNA that came from T cells, B-cell-depleted T cells, or PBMCs.

From germline, CDR1 is MNHEY and CDR2 SVGAGI. The CDR3 runs 15 residues. With 6 bases clipped from V and 0 bases from J, the junction kept 6 bases outside the gene matches. In the authors' methods: Amplification with reference gene primers provided the estimates of nucleated cell counts. Here immunoSEQ multiplex PCR was the method, and the copy in TCRdb shows in-frame clones only, minus some. That table supplies the V and J calls and clone size; D and trimming were determined from the DNA. This sample has 300,000 or so clones, with around 87% found just once. The chain uses TRBV6-5 and TRBJ2-7, with 9 bases aligning to TRBD1. The sequenced material came from peripheral blood. The receptor comes from a woman between 45 and 60 years old who had recovered from COVID-19. CDR3 residues: CASSPGTGSSYEQYF. The CDR3 region has the DNA TGTGCCAGCAGCCCCGGGACAGGGAGCTCCTACGAGCAGTACTTC.